This TCR beta chain was recovered during a study of OX40 agonist ivuxolimab in advanced cancers. Regarding the complete study: Ivuxolimab was a fully human IgG2 agonistic monoclonal antibody targeting the costimulatory receptor OX40 (CD134). Intravenous ivuxolimab was administered to patients every 2 weeks at six dose levels: 0.01, 0.1, 0.3, 1.5, 3 and 10 mg/kg. Among the roughly 54 dose-escalation patients, around 20 had hepatocellular carcinoma, roughly 15 melanoma, 9 renal cell carcinoma and 9 head and neck cancer. In the dose-escalation cohort, nearly 85% of patients were male, and the mean age was roughly 60 years with a range of roughly 23 to 79. Prior anti-PD-1, anti-PD-L1 or anti-CTLA-4 therapy was permitted, and 40% of dose-escalation patients had received checkpoint inhibitors. Partial responses were achieved by three dose-escalation patients, of whom one had hepatocellular carcinoma and two had cutaneous melanoma. The point of sequencing TCRbeta in the periphery was to test whether ivuxolimab changed TCR sequence diversity and drove clonal T-cell expansion. The paper covers the monotherapy dose-escalation part of the phase I ivuxolimab trial, which included N ≈ 57 patients.

The trial excluded patients who had a history of autoimmune disease or were on systemic immunosuppression. Peripheral blood for TCR sequencing was collected from all dose cohorts at baseline, on cycle 4 day 1, and on cycle 7 day 1. Samples were obtained from an open-label, multicenter, first-in-human phase I dose-escalation trial of ivuxolimab. Adults with locally advanced or metastatic melanoma, renal cell carcinoma, hepatocellular carcinoma or head and neck squamous cell carcinoma were enrolled in the trial. CD4+ and CD8+ T cells were sorted separately from peripheral blood before TCR sequencing. Of note for this clone: Its antigen is not yet known. The sample holds no much larger clone one base away, and base qualities are not on file.

To sequence the TCRbeta CDR3 region, genomic DNA was isolated from the sorted cells. TCRbeta CDR3 regions were sequenced using the immunoSEQ Assay. Entries here come from immuneACCESS through TCRdb and include only in-frame sequences with V and J called. Some clones fail to appear in such tables; in the studies checked, an unresolved V gene covers under half of the shortfall, and the cause of the remainder is unknown. The sample contains tens of thousands of clones, roughly 82% of them found a single time. The top ten hold roughly a third of the sample. The study at large found these results: Clonal expansion of both CD4+ and CD8+ blood T cells was observed from baseline to week 6 at doses 0.1 to 3.0 mg/kg. The antigen specificity of the clonally expanded peripheral T cells was not determined. Low levels of normalized T-cell clonal expansion were also seen in some patients who did not respond. On average, CD8+ T cells showed more expanded clones than CD4+ T cells after ivuxolimab. In the 0.1-3.0 mg/kg groups, partial responders were among the patients with the lowest normalized peripheral clonal expansion, particularly in CD8+ T cells.

CDR1 and CDR2 were assigned from the germline V gene as SGDLS and YYNGEE. The CDR3 contains 12 residues, cysteine and phenylalanine counted. Just CDR3 DNA is preserved here, 36 bases in frame from base 1. At the junction V is shortened by 0 bases and J by 10 bases, with 11 bases in between. This specimen was CD4+ or CD8+ T cells sorted from blood, taken in a trial of the OX40 agonist ivuxolimab. The V gene is TRBV9 and the J gene is TRBJ2-7; too little of a D gene remains to name it. This TCR was sampled from an adult with an advanced solid tumor such as melanoma, head and neck, liver or kidney cancer. Read as DNA, the sequence is TGTGCCAGCAGCGTAGCTAACGGGTTACAGTACTTC. The encoded protein is CASSVANGLQYF.